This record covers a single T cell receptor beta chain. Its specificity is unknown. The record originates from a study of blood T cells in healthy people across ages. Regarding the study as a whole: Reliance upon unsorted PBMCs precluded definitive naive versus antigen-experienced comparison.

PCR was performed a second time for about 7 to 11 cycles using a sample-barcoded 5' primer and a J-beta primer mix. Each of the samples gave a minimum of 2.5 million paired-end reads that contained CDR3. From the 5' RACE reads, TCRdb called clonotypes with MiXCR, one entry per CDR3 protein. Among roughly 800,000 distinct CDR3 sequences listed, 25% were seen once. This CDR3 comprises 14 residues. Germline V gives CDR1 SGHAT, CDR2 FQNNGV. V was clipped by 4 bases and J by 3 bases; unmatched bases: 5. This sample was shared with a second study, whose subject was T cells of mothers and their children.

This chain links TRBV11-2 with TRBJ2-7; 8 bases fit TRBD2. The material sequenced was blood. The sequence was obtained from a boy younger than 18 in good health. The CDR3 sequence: CASSSIAGSYEQYF. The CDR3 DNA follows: TGTGCCAGCAGCTCCATAGCGGGGAGCTACGAGCAGTACTTC.